This entry lists 30 T cell receptor beta chains sequenced from one sample in a study of blood T cells in healthy people across ages. The second PCR ran about 6 to 12 cycles with a sample-barcoded 5' primer and J-beta primers. TCRdb reprocessed the 5' RACE reads via MiXCR and lists one record per CDR3 protein. The table lists around 900,000 distinct CDR3 sequences, approximately 50% of them singletons. Material: blood. These receptor sequences come from an older woman in good health.

This clonotype was counted only a few times. This sequence joins TRBV27 and TRBJ2-7; 11 bases are a match to TRBD1. The germline V gene has CDR1 MNHEY and CDR2 SMNVEV (reference sequence). The CDR3 loop spans 16 amino acids. The V and J ends lost 7 bases and 2 bases, in that order; junction bases with no gene match: 10. The CDR3: CASTDRGRLSPYEQYF. Here the CDR3 DNA reads TGTGCCAGCACGGACAGGGGGCGTTTGTCCCCCTACGAGCAGTACTTC.

The chain employs TRBV6-5 and TRBJ2-1, with D maybe TRBD2 (5 bases). CDR1 and CDR2 from the germline V gene are MNHEY and SVGAGI. The germline V and J ends were trimmed by 2 bases and 1 base, with 12 bases remaining between them. This CDR3 comprises 16 residues. The CDR3 sequence: CASSYPRSGSYNEQFF. The CDR3 DNA sequence: TGTGCCAGCAGTTACCCGCGATCGGGATCCTACAATGAGCAGTTCTTC.

The chain joins TRBV12-3 or TRBV12-4 to TRBJ2-7; 10 bases match TRBD2. With 8 bases clipped from V and 9 bases from J, the junction kept 13 bases outside the gene matches. The CDR3 extends over 14 amino acids. The CDR3 loop is CASGTRTSGHGQYF. The CDR3 region has the DNA TGTGCCAGCGGGACACGGACTAGCGGCCACGGGCAGTACTTC.

This clonotype occurred once. The V gene is TRBV12-3 or TRBV12-4, the J gene TRBJ1-2; TRBD1 aligns across 7 bases. After removal of 5 bases from V and 4 bases from J, the junction contained 7 bases not matched to a gene. CDR3 length: 14 residues. The CDR3 loop reads CASSNRGYSYGYTF. The CDR3 DNA follows: TGTGCCAGCAGTAACAGGGGCTACTCCTATGGCTACACCTTC.

The chain couples TRBV7-7 to TRBJ2-3, with D uncertain. Per germline, CDR1 SSHAT and CDR2 FNYEAQ (reference sequence). V gave up 1 base and J gave up 6 bases, with 8 bases separating them. The CDR3 contains 13 residues. The CDR3: CASSLGHEDTQYF. Written as DNA, the CDR3 is TGTGCCAGCAGCTTAGGCCATGAGGATACGCAGTATTTT.

This clonotype was seen more than once but under ten times. The CDR3 sequence is CASSKDTQYF. The DNA of the CDR3 is TGTGCCAGCAGTAAAGATACGCAGTATTTT. The chain uses TRBV11-2 and TRBJ2-3; D not resolved. V lost 6 bases and J lost 5, with 3 bases in between. CDR1 is SGHAT, CDR2 FQNNGV, per germline. This CDR3 is 10 amino acids long. Full variable domain (remainder filled in from reference TRBV11-2 and TRBJ2-3): EAGVAQSPRYKIIEKRQSVAFWCNPISGHATLYWYQQILGQGPKLLIQFQNNGVVDDSQLPKDRFSAERLKGVDSTLKIQPAKLEDSAVYLCASSKDTQYFGPGTRLTVL.

The table lists this clonotype with a few counts. The rearrangement links TRBV4-3 to TRBJ2-7; 7 bases are shared with TRBD2. Gene TRBJ2-5 matches the end of the DNA better, so the J call may be wrong. CDR3 length equals 15 residues. Germline CDR1 and CDR2: LGHNA and YSLEER. The DNA for the CDR3 is TGCGCCAGCAGCCCAGGGAGGGCCGTAATGGAGACCCAGTACTTC. Residues: CASSPGRAVMETQYF.

V is TRBV5-6 and J is TRBJ2-7; TRBD1 might be the D (6 bases). This CDR3 is 14 amino acids long. The germline gives CDR1 SGHDT, CDR2 YYEEEE. V was clipped by 1 base and J by 6 bases, with 14 bases between them. The CDR3 spells CASSLTGYDGEQYF. CDR3 in DNA: TGTGCCAGCAGCTTGACAGGGTACGACGGCGAGCAGTACTTC.

The chain joins TRBV3-1 to TRBJ2-2; 8 nucleotides agree with TRBD2. CDR1 and CDR2 (germline): LGHDT, YNNKEL (reference sequence). This CDR3 has 13 amino acids. V gave up 6 bases and J gave up 4 bases; unmatched junction bases: 1. The CDR3 loop is CASRGTSTGELFF. The CDR3 DNA sequence: TGTGCCAGCAGGGGGACTAGCACCGGGGAGCTGTTTTTT. Based on the CDR3 plus reference TRBV3-1 and TRBJ2-2, the full variable domain is DTAVSQTPKYLVTQMGNDKSIKCEQNLGHDTMYWYKQDSKKFLKIMFSYNNKELIINETVPNRFSPKSPDKAHLNLHINSLELGDSAVYFCASRGTSTGELFFGEGSRLTVL.

This clonotype was seen a few times. The CDR3 nucleotides are TGTGCCAGCAGTTCCCCCGGGAGGAACTACACCTTC. This encodes CASSSPGRNYTF. The chain is built from TRBV12-3 or TRBV12-4 and TRBJ1-2, with D uncertain. This CDR3 region has 12 residues. Trimming took off 4 bases at V and 10 bases at J, with 13 bases between the two ends.

The gene calls are TRBV6-5 and TRBJ1-2; 8 nucleotides agree with TRBD1. Germline lookup yields CDR1 MNHEY and CDR2 SVGAGI. The CDR3 consists of 14 residues. Germline trimming cut 5 bases from V and 3 bases from J; bases unmatched to any gene: 5. The DNA of the CDR3 is TGTGCCAGCAGTCGACAGGGGCTCCACTATGGCTACACCTTC. It is translated as CASSRQGLHYGYTF.

This sequence joins TRBV4-1 and TRBJ1-2, with TRBD1 as a possible D gene (6 bases). The V gene's germline CDR1 is MGHRA and CDR2 YSYEKL. V shed 4 bases and J shed 6 bases, with 27 bases lying between them. The CDR3 runs to 18 residues. In nucleotides, the CDR3 is TGCGCCAGCAGCCCCTATATCTACGACAGGCGGGTCGACAATGGCTACACCTTC. Encoded protein: CASSPYIYDRRVDNGYTF.

V usage is TRBV29-1 and J usage is TRBJ2-1, with 9 nucleotides matching TRBD1. CDR1 and CDR2 (germline): SQVTM, ANQGSEA. V dropped 8 bases and J dropped 7; count of bases not matched to a gene: 9. CDR3 size: 13 residues. The CDR3 sequence is CSLGQGKWNEQFF. For the CDR3, the DNA is TGCAGCCTTGGACAGGGGAAGTGGAATGAGCAGTTCTTC.

The chain couples TRBV9 to TRBJ2-7, with a weak D call TRBD2 (5 bases). Germline CDR1 SGDLS, CDR2 YYNGEE. V was clipped by 3 bases and J by 4 bases, with 8 bases between them. This CDR3 has 12 residues. CDR3 residues: CASSDGLYEQYF. CDR3 bases: TGTGCCAGCAGCGACGGACTTTACGAGCAGTACTTC.

The chain joins TRBV12-3 or TRBV12-4 to TRBJ2-1, with D possibly TRBD2 on 8 matching bases. The CDR3 loop spans 15 amino acids. Trimming took off 6 bases at V and 7 bases at J, with 19 bases between the two ends. CDR3 region: CASSPRTGGGNEQFF. As DNA, the CDR3 is TGTGCCAGCAGCCCGAGGACAGGCGGGGGGAATGAGCAGTTCTTC.

Here the CDR3 reads CASSFSGFPYNEQFF. DNA of the CDR3: TGTGCCAGCAGCTTTTCCGGTTTTCCCTACAATGAGCAGTTCTTC. The chain carries TRBV7-2 and TRBJ2-1, with D uncertain. V was trimmed by 3 bases and J by 2 bases, leaving 11 bases between them. CDR3 size: 15 residues. Germline V gene lookup returns CDR1 SGHTA and CDR2 FQGNSA.

The rearrangement links TRBV25-1 to TRBJ2-5, with 8 bases fitting TRBD2. V was pared by 4 bases and J by 11 bases, with 9 bases of the junction left unmatched. Germline V lookup: CDR1 MGHDK, CDR2 SYGVNS. The CDR3 spans 13 residues. The CDR3 spells CASSVASGYEQYF. The CDR3 coding sequence is TGTGCCAGCAGTGTTGCTAGCGGGTATGAGCAGTACTTC.

This clonotype appeared a few times. The chain has TRBV29-1 and TRBJ2-3, with D maybe TRBD1 (5 bases). Between the trimmed V and J ends, which lost 7 bases and 2 bases, there was a span of 13 bases. Germline assignment: CDR1 SQVTM and CDR2 ANQGSEA. The CDR3 runs 13 residues. CDR3 in DNA: TGCAGCGGGTGGGGCGGCTTCACAGATACGCAGTATTTT. Its translation: CSGWGGFTDTQYF.

This chain joins TRBV6-6 and TRBJ2-7; no reliable D call. CDR1 is MNHNY and CDR2 is SVGAGI in the germline V gene (reference sequence). The CDR3 is 14 amino acids. V lost 6 bases and J lost 6, with 18 bases in between. The CDR3 DNA reads TGTGCCAGCAGGACCCATCCCCGTGGAGTCGAGCAGTACTTC. Its translation: CASRTHPRGVEQYF.

The V and J genes are TRBV4-2 and TRBJ2-2; the D gene is possibly TRBD1 (5 bases). Germline V gives CDR1 LGHNA, CDR2 YNFKEQ. V dropped 3 bases and J dropped 0 bases, with 8 bases sitting between them. The CDR3 extends over 15 amino acids. CDR3 coding DNA: TGTGCCAGCAGCCAGGACAAAGCGAACACCGGGGAGCTGTTTTTT. This codes for CASSQDKANTGELFF.

This clonotype was counted a few times. The rearrangement uses TRBV30 and TRBJ2-3; 11 nucleotides agree with TRBD2. Germline CDR1 is GTSNPN and CDR2 is SVGIG (reference sequence). There are 14 residues in the CDR3. V was pared by 2 bases and J by 4 bases, with 2 bases of the junction left unmatched. CDR3 nucleotides: TGTGCCTGGAGTCTTAGCGGGAGGGCAGATACGCAGTATTTT. Translating it yields CAWSLSGRADTQYF.

The gene calls are TRBV5-4 and TRBJ2-7, with 8 bases aligning to TRBD2. Germline values: CDR1 SGHNT, CDR2 YYREEE (reference sequence). The CDR3 is 14 amino acids. The trim removed 0 bases at V and 4 bases at J, leaving 3 bases unmatched. CDR3: CASSLGSGVYEQYF. CDR3 nucleotides: TGTGCCAGCAGCTTGGGTAGCGGGGTTTACGAGCAGTACTTC.

This clonotype was detected a few times. The chain employs TRBV7-2 and TRBJ2-5, with D possibly called TRBD1 or TRBD2 (5 bases each). CDR1 is SGHTA, CDR2 FQGNSA, per germline. This CDR3 spans 15 amino acids. V was pared by 1 base and J by 1 base, with 10 bases between. The CDR3, as DNA: TGTGCCAGCAGCTTAGTGTCAGGGACCCAAGAGACCCAGTACTTC. This codes for CASSLVSGTQETQYF.

This chain connects TRBV11-2 to TRBJ1-2, with 7 bases matching TRBD1. The germline CDR1 and CDR2 sequences are SGHAT and FQNNGV. The trim removed 3 bases at V and 2 bases at J, leaving 12 bases unmatched. The CDR3 extends over 17 amino acids. CDR3 coding DNA: TGTGCCAGCAGCTTCGCCTTTGGGGACAGACTGAACTATGGCTACACCTTC. This gives the protein CASSFAFGDRLNYGYTF.

The rearrangement links TRBV6-2 or TRBV6-3 to TRBJ2-7, with D uncertain. CDR3 length: 12 residues. The V and J ends lost 0 bases and 5 bases respectively, with 5 bases between them. Germline-derived CDR1 and CDR2 are MNHEY and SVGEGT. The CDR3 region has the DNA TGTGCCAGCAGTTACTCCCCAGACGAGCAGTACTTC. Its translation is CASSYSPDEQYF.

The chain couples TRBV4-1 to TRBJ2-2; D is unclear. Germline V gives CDR1 MGHRA, CDR2 YSYEKL. This CDR3 contains 16 residues. V shed 0 bases and J shed 6 bases, with 14 bases lying between them. CDR3 bases: TGCGCCAGCAGCCAAGATTTAGTTAGTTTCCCCGGGGAGCTGTTTTTT. It encodes CASSQDLVSFPGELFF.

The chain combines TRBV11-2 with TRBJ2-3, with D possibly matching TRBD2 (5 bases). The CDR3 runs to 16 residues. V was clipped by 1 base and J by 3 bases, with 14 bases between them. CDR1 and CDR2 from the germline V gene are SGHAT and FQNNGV. CDR3 sequence reads: CASSLGGWLATDTQYF. Written as DNA, the CDR3 is TGTGCCAGCAGCTTAGGAGGGTGGCTAGCAACAGATACGCAGTATTTT.

This clonotype was seen only a few times. The rearrangement uses TRBV12-3 or TRBV12-4 and TRBJ2-7, with TRBD1 matching 12 bases. Trimming cost V 6 bases and J 2 bases; bases outside gene matches: 8. This CDR3 comprises 16 residues. CDR3 coding DNA: TGTGCCAGCAGCGACGGGACAGGGGGCTTTGCCTACGAGCAGTACTTC. Translating it yields CASSDGTGGFAYEQYF.

Concerning this clonotype: A much larger clone lies one base from this, so it may be a read error. This chain joins TRBV28 and TRBJ2-5; 11 bases are a match to TRBD2. TRBJ2-7 explains the end of the DNA better; the J call may be wrong. The CDR3 totals 14 residues. The germline CDR1 and CDR2 sequences are MDHEN and SYDVKM. CDR3 protein: CASRPGLAAHEQYF. For the CDR3, the DNA is TGTGCCAGCAGGCCGGGACTAGCGGCTCACGAGCAGTACTTC.

This clonotype has more than one count but fewer than ten. The V call is TRBV21-1, the J call TRBJ2-7; the D call of TRBD2 is as the table states it, not checked on the DNA. TRBV21-1 represents a pseudogene. This CDR3 has 16 amino acids. The chain's CDR3 is CASSNDTQGLPYEQYF. In nucleotides, the CDR3 is TGTGCCAGCAGCAATGACACGCAGGGCCTCCCCTACGAGCAGTACTTC.